The clone carrying this T cell receptor (beta chain) was observed at least ten times. What it binds is unknown. The data derive from a study of CD8 T cells in ankylosing spondylitis. Study outcomes and limitations: Ankylosing spondylitis blood appeared to be characterized by a TCR beta motif of 8 or 9 highly homologous variants. Disease-linked clones reportedly showed significant enrichment in matched ankylosing spondylitis synovial fluid.

Quantitative molecular-barcoded 5'-RACE generated the TCR beta libraries. MiXCR, run by TCRdb on the 5' RACE reads, gives a single entry per CDR3 protein. Here the sample spans about 240,000 distinct CDR3 sequences, 8.6% being singletons. Sequences were obtained from blood, either unsorted or a sorted T cell fraction (not recorded which). This clonotype was sampled from a male donor with ankylosing spondylitis or in good health (not recorded which).

The CDR3 DNA sequence: TGTGCCAGCAGTCACCAGGGGGTCGAGCAGTACTTC. As protein: CASSHQGVEQYF. The J gene is TRBJ2-7, the V gene TRBV12-3 or TRBV12-4; 7 nucleotides line up with TRBD1. CDR3 length equals 12 residues. J gave up 6 bases and V 5 bases, and 4 bases lay outside the gene matches.